This T cell receptor beta chain was obtained from a study of beta chain features in type 1 diabetes. Study at large: There was similarity between patients and healthy donors in age, gender and cell yields.

Trimming took off 5 bases at V and 0 bases at J, with 11 bases between the two ends. CDR3 size: 14 residues. CDR1 is MNHEY and CDR2 is SVGAGI in the germline V gene. The entirety of the isolated RNA underwent reverse transcription, so expressed TCRB transcripts were sequenced. The assay was immunoSEQ multiplex PCR, and TCRdb's table has in-frame clones only and misses some. The sample has under 550,000 clones, 10% to 12% seen once; the top ten hold 0.045% to 0.06%. Worth noting for this clone: As yet, its antigen is unknown.

Study-level points and caveats: The study found moderately but significantly shorter TCRB CDR3s in all four CD4+ subsets of Type 1 diabetes patients. The similarity of naive, central memory and Treg TCRB repertoires appeared greater among patients than among healthy donors.

In all sorted populations, purity surpassed 95%. The chain carries TRBV6-5 and TRBJ2-7; tentatively, D is TRBD1 or TRBD2 (5 bases each). The sample taken for sequencing was naive CD4+ T cells from blood. The sequence was collected from a woman aged 18 to 35 in good health. CDR3 coding DNA: TGTGCCAGCAGTCGGGACCTCAGCTCCTACGAGCAGTACTTC. It translates to CASSRDLSSYEQYF.